This T cell receptor (beta chain) was recovered during a study of cytotoxic CD8 clonotypes in ibrutinib-treated CLL (dated by TCRdb to 2020 to 2023). Study-wide context: The cohort was composed of 11 relapsed/refractory and roughly 14 treatment-naive patients; IGHV unmutated status was identified in around 17 patients. Of the approximately 94 people in the trial, some 28 had longitudinal samples available. Responses were partial in about 25 patients and complete in 2; after median roughly 69 months follow-up, about 15 stayed in remission and some twelve progressed. On average, each sample yielded about 250,000 productive templates and 94,082 productive rearrangements. Response samples were taken after a median of around 13 months on treatment, ranging from about 6 to 40 months. Cryopreserved peripheral blood mononuclear cells were obtained prior to treatment, at the time of response, and at either disease progression or sustained remission. Every remission and progressive disease sample was obtained while ibrutinib was still being received by the patients.

The goal of deep resolution MiSeq sequencing was a depth between 1 in 1 million and 1 in 200,000 T cells, and coverage averaged 10x per clonotype. TCR beta libraries were generated with the immunoSEQ hsTCRB Kit. The authors' pipeline ran thus. The data were analyzed with ImmunoSEQ Analyzer and ImmunoSEQ Data Assistant, and V, D and J gene assignments followed IMGT definitions. Clonality, with values ranging from 0 to 1, was calculated as one minus the normalized Shannon entropy of productive rearrangement frequencies. Public clonotype analysis was restricted to overrepresented clonotypes comprising at least 0.05% of each patient's repertoire. Repertoires from about a dozen age-matched healthy donors in immuneACCESS were used as clonality controls. Held by TCRdb, this immuneACCESS table contains in-frame sequences only and omits some clones. Under half of the omission traces to an unresolved V gene where checked; the cause of the rest is unknown. V, J and clone size derive from that table, while D and trimming were established from the DNA sequence. This sample gives some 40,000 clones in total; 65% to 70% of them show up just once. Less than 7.5% of the sample is taken by the ten largest.

This clone was counted between two and nine times. What antigen it recognizes has not been identified. No quality values exist for individual bases; no much larger clone is one base distant. The research as a whole found: Public clonotypes were rare and either shrank or stayed stable during treatment, and the rise in clonality at ibrutinib response reflected expansion of private clonotypes. At ibrutinib response clonality went up, during sustained remission it held steady, and at progression it dropped back toward baseline. Sampling times were not matched between patients in sustained remission and patients whose disease was progressing, and lymph node repertoires were not examined. Baseline clonality was found to be higher than that of age-matched healthy donors and was strongly correlated with circulating CD8+ T-cell counts.

The CDR3 has 13 amino acids, counting the end cysteine and phenylalanine. Of the read, only the CDR3 DNA is kept; its 39 bases are in frame from base 1. Based on the germline V gene (reference sequence), the CDR1 and CDR2 sequences are GTSNPN and SVGIG. The V end loses 1 base and the J end loses 4 bases, and a stretch of 8 bases separates them. This sample's time point label indicates: progressive disease on ibrutinib. Approximately 2 micrograms of genomic DNA were extracted from cryopreserved PBMCs for TCR beta library preparation. Longitudinal blood samples from CLL patients on ibrutinib monotherapy were analyzed using high-throughput TCR beta sequencing. Patients were enrolled in a phase 2 open-label single-center ibrutinib monotherapy trial.

Source: PBMCs, taken at disease progression, from a patient treated with ibrutinib. The TCR comes from a human donor with chronic lymphocytic leukemia. Recombination linked TRBV30 to TRBJ1-5, with the D segment identity uncertain. At the DNA level, the sequence is TGTGCCTGGAGTGGTGGCCCGAATCAGCCCCAGCATTTT. Its amino acids are CAWSGGPNQPQHF.